This T cell receptor beta chain originates from a study of T cells in localized non-small cell lung cancer. Profiled with immunoSEQ multiplex PCR; TCRdb holds only in-frame clones, not every one. The data hold around 130,000 clones, with about 90% observed a single time. This CDR3 region has 12 residues. With 3 bases removed from V and 0 bases from J, the gap between germline ends came to 2 bases. Germline CDR1 is KGHSH and CDR2 is LQKENI. Overall study results and limits: The tumor had only one region sequenced, so heterogeneity remains possible.

Of note for this clone: Its antigen remains unidentified.

This specimen was peripheral blood, taken before any cancer treatment. The V gene is TRBV18, the J gene TRBJ1-1; no definite D call. The origin of this receptor is a female donor over 55 with stage I lung adenocarcinoma. The DNA of the CDR3 is TGTGCCAGCTCACCTCTGAACACTGAAGCTTTCTTT. Residues: CASSPLNTEAFF.